This TCR beta chain was observed in a study of T cells in Graves' hyperthyroidism and ophthalmopathy. In its sample, this clonotype was seen a few times. RNA transcripts yielded amplified TCR beta CDR3 regions. TCR CDR3 regions were first amplified by RT-PCR with HTBI primers. TCRdb re-analysed the multiplex PCR reads in MiXCR, keeping a single row per CDR3 protein. The repertoire includes around 700,000 distinct CDR3 sequences, roughly 32% of them detected once, and less than 40% sits in the top ten. Germline values: CDR1 SGHKS, CDR2 YYEKEE (reference sequence). The CDR3 loop spans 15 amino acids. V gave up 4 bases and J gave up 1 base, with 15 bases separating them.

The rearrangement uses TRBV5-5 and TRBJ2-7; D unclear. Material: blood. The TCR originated in a woman aged 40 to 49 with Graves' hyperthyroidism. This CDR3 is CASSQTPDGSYEQYF. The CDR3 bases are TGTGCCAGCAGCCAAACCCCCGACGGGTCCTACGAGCAGTACTTC.